These 10 T cell receptor beta chains came from one sample sequenced in a study of T cells in tumors after PD-1 blockade. Sequencing was performed with immunoSEQ multiplex PCR; in TCRdb, only in-frame clones are kept and a portion is missing. This sample yields some 60,000 clones, of which around 80% are seen a single time; around 15% belongs to the top ten. The sequences come from PBMCs, collected before anti-PD-1 treatment. The source is a human donor with basal cell carcinoma.

This rearrangement joins TRBV9 to TRBJ2-1, with D maybe TRBD2 (6 bases). The CDR3 has 16 amino acids. Deletions cut 0 bases from V and 8 bases from J, with 18 bases between. The V gene's germline CDR1 is SGDLS and CDR2 YYNGEE. The CDR3 DNA follows: TGTGCCAGCAGCGTAGATGGCGGGGATTGGGGCCATGAGCAGTTCTTC. Translated: CASSVDGGDWGHEQFF.

The V gene is TRBV2, the J gene TRBJ1-5; 7 nucleotides align to TRBD1. The germline gives CDR1 SNHLY, CDR2 FYNNEI. The CDR3 is made up of 15 amino acids. V gave up 4 bases and J gave up 2 bases; unmatched junction bases: 5. The CDR3 loop is CASSGGTAGNQPQHF. The CDR3 DNA reads TGTGCCAGCAGTGGGGGGACAGCGGGCAATCAGCCCCAGCATTTT.

There are a few counts of this clone. This chain links TRBV2 with TRBJ2-6; the D is unclear. Per germline, CDR1 SNHLY and CDR2 FYNNEI. Trimming removed 6 bases at V and 4 bases at J, with 10 bases between. CDR3 length: 14 residues. CDR3: CASSPQSGANVLTF. DNA of the CDR3: TGTGCCAGCAGCCCACAGTCCGGGGCCAACGTCCTGACTTTC.

The CDR3 coding sequence is TGTGCCACCGCCAGGGGTCGGTCCACAGATACGCAGTATTTT. It encodes CATARGRSTDTQYF. The gene calls are TRBV10-3 and TRBJ2-3, with D perhaps TRBD1 (6 bases). In germline, CDR1 is ENHRY, CDR2 SYGVKD. CDR3 length: 14 amino acids. Trimming took 10 bases from V and 2 from J, leaving 16 bases between them.

This chain links TRBV6-5 with TRBJ1-1; D gene ambiguous. Germline CDR1 reads MNHEY; CDR2 reads SVGAGI. The CDR3 runs 15 residues. Deletions cut 7 bases from V and 4 bases from J, with 19 bases between. CDR3 loop: CASTSRPGVGTEAFF. In DNA, the CDR3 is TGTGCCAGCACTTCTAGGCCGGGCGTAGGCACTGAAGCTTTCTTT.

The chain links TRBV5-1 to TRBJ2-5; D gene ambiguous. The V gene lost 2 bases and the J gene lost 0 bases, with 11 bases spanning the gap. CDR1 is SGHRS and CDR2 is YFSETQ in the germline V gene. The CDR3 spans 15 residues. The CDR3 DNA is TGCGCCAGCAGCTTCACCATGGCTCACCAAGAGACCCAGTACTTC. This gives the protein CASSFTMAHQETQYF.

V gene TRBV9 combines with J gene TRBJ1-1; D possibly corresponds to TRBD1 (6 bases). The CDR3 contains 14 residues. CDR1 is SGDLS, CDR2 YYNGEE, per germline. V lost 3 bases, J lost 0 bases, and 9 bases lay in between. The CDR3 loop is CASSGGHLNTEAFF. The CDR3 region has the DNA TGTGCCAGCAGCGGGGGACATCTGAACACTGAAGCTTTCTTT. The full variable domain, completed using reference TRBV9 and TRBJ1-1, is DSGVTQTPKHLITATGQRVTLRCSPRSGDLSVYWYQQSLDQGLQFLIQYYNGEERAKGNILERFSAQQFPDLHSELNLSSLELGDSALYFCASSGGHLNTEAFFGQGTRLTVV.

CDR3 DNA: TGCAGTGCTAGAGTGCGGACTGAAGCTTTCTTT. Protein sequence: CSARVRTEAFF. The J gene is TRBJ1-1, the V gene TRBV20-1; no definite D call. The CDR3 spans 11 residues. V was pared by 1 base and J by 5 bases, with 5 bases between. Germline-derived CDR1 and CDR2 are DFQATT and SNEGSKA (reference sequence).

J is TRBJ2-3 and V is TRBV20-1; no reliable D call. V shed 5 bases and J shed 3 bases, with 3 bases lying between them. This CDR3 spans 10 amino acids. Germline V CDR1 and CDR2: DFQATT, SNEGSKA (reference sequence). CDR3 DNA: TGCAGTGCTCAGACAGATACGCAGTATTTT. Protein: CSAQTDTQYF.

This clone was picked up one time. The chain employs TRBV5-1 and TRBJ1-2, with 9 bases matching TRBD1. V lost 4 bases to trimming and J lost 2 bases; unmatched junction nucleotides: 3. The CDR3 has 14 residues. The germline gives CDR1 SGHRS, CDR2 YFSETQ. This CDR3 is CASSAGQGNYGYTF. The CDR3 DNA reads TGCGCCAGCAGCGCCGGACAGGGGAACTATGGCTACACCTTC.